Listed here are 29 T cell receptor beta chains from one sample, sequenced in a study of cytomegalovirus exposure and HLA in healthy donors. It was with 60 Vbeta and 13 Jbeta primers that the PCR ran. The data were produced by immunoSEQ multiplex PCR, yet TCRdb's version contains in-frame clones alone and is incomplete. The table shows 150,000 to 200,000 clones, with approximately 82% occurring only once. Sequencing input: PBMCs. Source of these receptors: a man aged 40-50 years in good health and CMV-seropositive.

The rearrangement joins TRBV27 to TRBJ2-7, with 8 bases that match TRBD1. Germline lookup yields CDR1 MNHEY and CDR2 SMNVEV (reference sequence). J was trimmed by 2 bases and V by 6 bases; bases with no gene match: 9. This CDR3 contains 15 residues. The CDR3 sequence: CASSVYGTGAYEQYF. The CDR3 bases are TGTGCCAGCAGCGTTTACGGGACAGGAGCCTACGAGCAGTACTTC.

The genes are TRBV2 and TRBJ1-5; TRBD1 aligns across 7 bases. V shed 5 bases and J 6 bases; nucleotides not matched to a gene: 7. The CDR3 is 14 residues long. Germline-derived CDR1 and CDR2 are SNHLY and FYNNEI. In nucleotides, the CDR3 is TGTGCCAGCAGTCTACAGGGGTTGGGTCAGCCCCAGCATTTT. It encodes CASSLQGLGQPQHF.

The chain recombines TRBV7-9 with TRBJ2-7; D might be TRBD2 (5 bases). In germline, CDR1 is SEHNR, CDR2 FQNEAQ (reference sequence). This CDR3 has 12 amino acids. Trimming shortened V by 0 bases and J by 10 bases, and 10 bases separated the two germline ends. The CDR3 reads CASSLASDFQYF. CDR3 sequence (DNA): TGTGCCAGCAGCTTAGCCTCGGACTTTCAGTACTTC. Variable domain in full (rest from reference TRBV7-9 and TRBJ2-7): DTGVSQNPRHKITKRGQNVTFRCDPISEHNRLYWYRQTLGQGPEFLTYFQNEAQLEKSRLLSDRFSAERPKGSFSTLEIQRTEQGDSAMYLCASSLASDFQYFGPGTRLTVT.

The chain has TRBV7-7 and TRBJ2-1, with 11 bases matching TRBD2. CDR1 is SSHAT and CDR2 is FNYEAQ in the germline V gene (reference sequence). This CDR3 comprises 13 residues. V gave up 0 bases and J gave up 14 bases; unmatched junction bases: 3. CDR3 residues: CASSLALAGEKFF. CDR3 coding DNA: TGTGCCAGCAGCTTAGCACTAGCGGGGGAGAAGTTCTTC.

This chain joins TRBV7-9 and TRBJ1-5; 7 nucleotides agree with TRBD1. The CDR3 has 14 residues. From germline, CDR1 is SEHNR and CDR2 FQNEAQ (reference sequence). V lost 5 bases, J lost 5 bases, and 6 bases stayed unmatched. CDR3 DNA: TGTGCCAGCAGCGGGCGGGACAGCTATCAGCCCCAGCATTTT. Amino acid sequence: CASSGRDSYQPQHF.

CDR3 protein: CASSARGRNQPQHF. In DNA form, the CDR3 reads TGTGCCAGCAGTGCCAGGGGTCGCAATCAGCCCCAGCATTTT. The V gene is TRBV2, the J gene TRBJ1-5, with TRBD1 as a possible D gene (6 bases). The germline V and J ends were trimmed by 4 bases and 2 bases, with 9 bases remaining between them. Germline loops: CDR1 SNHLY, CDR2 FYNNEI. The CDR3 contains 14 residues.

The V gene is TRBV28, the J gene TRBJ1-1; no definite D call. CDR3 length equals 12 residues. V was clipped by 1 base and J by 4 bases, with 4 bases between them. Per germline, CDR1 MDHEN and CDR2 SYDVKM. CDR3 loop: CASSLSGTEAFF. The CDR3 bases are TGTGCCAGCAGTTTATCCGGCACTGAAGCTTTCTTT. The whole variable domain, remainder taken from reference TRBV28 and TRBJ1-1, is DVKVTQSSRYLVKRTGEKVFLECVQDMDHENMFWYRQDPGLGLRLIYFSYDVKMKEKGDIPEGYSVSREKKERFSLILESASTNQTSMYLCASSLSGTEAFFGQGTRLTVV.

CDR3 DNA sequence: TGTGCCAGCAGCCCCAGAACAGGGACAGCTTTCTTT. Amino acid sequence: CASSPRTGTAFF. The chain carries TRBV7-3 and TRBJ1-1; perhaps TRBD1 as D (6 bases). Trimming left V 5 bases short and J 10 bases short, with 14 bases between. The CDR3 runs 12 residues. Germline V lookup: CDR1 SGHTA, CDR2 FQGTGA.

The DNA of the CDR3 is TGCAGCGCAGGGACAGGGCAGGACTATGGCTACACCTTC. The encoded protein is CSAGTGQDYGYTF. V is TRBV29-1 and J is TRBJ1-2; 9 bases match TRBD1. Germline CDR1 reads SQVTM; CDR2 reads ANQGSEA. After removal of 7 bases from V and 3 bases from J, the junction contained 6 bases not matched to a gene. This CDR3 is 13 amino acids long.

The V call is TRBV2, the J call TRBJ2-3; D is undetermined. The CDR3 consists of 15 residues. V dropped 9 bases and J dropped 0 bases, with 16 bases sitting between them. The germline gives CDR1 SNHLY, CDR2 FYNNEI. CDR3 region: CASALTGTSTDTQYF. In DNA form, the CDR3 reads TGTGCCAGTGCATTGACTGGTACTAGCACAGATACGCAGTATTTT.

The rearrangement uses TRBV6-6 and TRBJ2-5, with 9 positions matching TRBD1. The DNA end lines up better with TRBJ2-7; the J call may be wrong. This CDR3 region has 15 residues. Germline loops: CDR1 MNHNY, CDR2 SVGAGI (reference sequence). The CDR3 spells CASSHRGRVTYEQYF. Here the CDR3 DNA reads TGTGCCAGCAGCCACAGGGGGCGCGTCACCTACGAGCAGTACTTC.

CDR3 sequence: CASSLQRETYETQYF. CDR3 nucleotides: TGTGCCAGCAGTTTACAGCGGGAGACGTATGAGACCCAGTACTTC. This sequence joins TRBV28 and TRBJ2-5; 8 nucleotides match TRBD2. Germline V gives CDR1 MDHEN, CDR2 SYDVKM. The CDR3 runs to 15 residues. With V trimmed by 2 bases and J by 5 bases, 7 bases remained unmatched. Supplemented by reference TRBV28 and TRBJ2-5, the full variable domain reads DVKVTQSSRYLVKRTGEKVFLECVQDMDHENMFWYRQDPGLGLRLIYFSYDVKMKEKGDIPEGYSVSREKKERFSLILESASTNQTSMYLCASSLQRETYETQYFGPGTRLLVL.

V is TRBV19 and J is TRBJ2-2, with 10 bases identical to TRBD1. CDR3 length equals 15 residues. CDR1 is LNHDA and CDR2 is SQIVND in the germline V gene (reference sequence). After removal of 6 bases from V and 6 bases from J, the junction contained 7 bases not matched to a gene. The CDR3 reads CASRLDRGQAGELFF. The CDR3 DNA sequence: TGTGCCAGTAGACTAGACAGGGGGCAGGCCGGGGAGCTGTTTTTT.

This clone has just a few counts. V is TRBV5-4 and J is TRBJ2-7; 7 bases fit TRBD1. Trimming at V came to 4 bases and at J to 1 base, leaving 5 bases not matched to a gene. Germline V CDR1 and CDR2: SGHNT, YYREEE (reference sequence). CDR3 size: 14 residues. The CDR3 here is CASSVDRLSYEQYF. The CDR3 DNA sequence: TGTGCCAGCAGCGTGGACAGGTTGTCCTACGAGCAGTACTTC.

The chain uses TRBV5-1 and TRBJ2-1; TRBD2 aligns across 11 bases. The CDR3 length is 15 residues. The V gene end was trimmed by 4 bases and the J gene end by 5 bases; junction bases not matched to a gene: 5. Looked up from germline, CDR1 is SGHRS and CDR2 is YFSETQ. CDR3 coding DNA: TGCGCCAGCAGCCCGTTAGCGGGAGGGAACAATGAGCAGTTCTTC. Its translation is CASSPLAGGNNEQFF.

The CDR3 spells CASSKGLAPYEQYF. The CDR3 nucleotides read TGTGCCAGCAGCAAAGGACTAGCGCCCTACGAGCAGTACTTC. This rearrangement joins TRBV14 to TRBJ2-7; 9 nucleotides align to TRBD2. This CDR3 comprises 14 residues. V lost 5 bases and J lost 2; bases outside the gene matches: 4. Germline lookup yields CDR1 SGHDN and CDR2 FVKESK.

V is TRBV27 and J is TRBJ2-3; 9 nucleotides line up with TRBD1. CDR3 size: 15 residues. The germline CDR1 and CDR2 sequences are MNHEY and SMNVEV (reference sequence). V lost 0 bases to trimming and J lost 5 bases; unmatched junction nucleotides: 3. The CDR3 sequence is CASSLSDRGGDTQYF. CDR3 nucleotides: TGTGCCAGCAGTTTATCGGACAGGGGAGGAGATACGCAGTATTTT.

This chain connects TRBV25-1 to TRBJ2-3, with D tentatively TRBD1 (5 bases). There are 13 residues in the CDR3. V was shortened by 4 bases and J by 4 bases, with 9 bases between the two germline ends. Looked up from germline, CDR1 is MGHDK and CDR2 is SYGVNS. CDR3 in amino acids: CASSARVSDTQYF. CDR3 nucleotides: TGTGCCAGCAGTGCCAGGGTATCAGATACGCAGTATTTT.

This chain links TRBV4-3 with TRBJ2-7; D is uncertain. Trimming shortened V by 0 bases and J by 4 bases, and 7 bases separated the two germline ends. The CDR3 has 13 residues. The germline V gene encodes CDR1 LGHNA and CDR2 YSLEER. CDR3 residues: CASSQDADYEQYF. As DNA, the CDR3 is TGCGCCAGCAGCCAAGATGCGGATTACGAGCAGTACTTC.

The V gene is TRBV9, the J gene TRBJ2-1; D perhaps matches TRBD2 (5 bases). This CDR3 comprises 14 residues. Trimming removed 0 bases at V and 9 bases at J, with 13 bases between. Germline lookup yields CDR1 SGDLS and CDR2 YYNGEE. For the CDR3, the DNA is TGTGCCAGCAGCGTAGAGAATAGCGTCGGTGAGCAGTTCTTC. Residues: CASSVENSVGEQFF. The variable domain in full, completed from reference TRBV9 and TRBJ2-1, reads DSGVTQTPKHLITATGQRVTLRCSPRSGDLSVYWYQQSLDQGLQFLIQYYNGEERAKGNILERFSAQQFPDLHSELNLSSLELGDSALYFCASSVENSVGEQFFGPGTRLTVL.

This chain connects TRBV6-1 to TRBJ2-7, with 9 bases fitting TRBD1. V shed 8 bases and J 9 bases; nucleotides not matched to a gene: 14. The CDR3 runs to 14 residues. CDR1 is MNHNS, CDR2 SASEGT, per germline. CDR3 sequence: CASGRRQGGLGQYF. Here the CDR3 DNA reads TGTGCCAGCGGGCGGAGACAGGGGGGCCTCGGGCAGTACTTC.

The chain has TRBV23-1 and TRBJ2-6; 7 bases are a match to TRBD2. TRBV23-1 counts as an open reading frame of uncertain function. This CDR3 is built from 16 residues. After removal of 7 bases from V and 2 bases from J, the junction contained 8 bases not matched to a gene. As DNA, the CDR3 is TGCGCCAGCACCCCTGGGGGGGTGCCTGGGGCCAACGTCCTGACTTTC. Translation: CASTPGGVPGANVLTF.

This clone was seen a handful of times. The chain joins TRBV18 to TRBJ2-1; the D is unclear. V lost 3 bases and J 9 bases, leaving 12 bases between the germline ends. The V gene's germline CDR1 is KGHSH and CDR2 LQKENI. The CDR3 is 13 amino acids. DNA for the CDR3: TGTGCCAGCTCACCCTCCCCACAATCTGAGCAGTTCTTC. Its translation: CASSPSPQSEQFF.

The chain joins TRBV29-1 to TRBJ2-7, with D perhaps matching TRBD2 (5 bases). This CDR3 is 15 amino acids long. V lost 1 base, J lost 0 bases, and 13 bases lay in between. Germline values: CDR1 SQVTM, CDR2 ANQGSEA. The CDR3 loop is CSVEGFPGSSYEQYF. The CDR3 DNA reads TGCAGCGTTGAAGGGTTTCCGGGGAGCTCCTACGAGCAGTACTTC.

This chain connects TRBV18 to TRBJ1-1, with unresolved D. Germline loops: CDR1 KGHSH, CDR2 LQKENI. The CDR3 length is 15 residues. Trimming cost V 2 bases and J 4 bases, with 14 bases left between them. The DNA for the CDR3 is TGTGCCAGCTCACCAGGGCGTGTCCCGGCCACTGAAGCTTTCTTT. Protein product: CASSPGRVPATEAFF.

The rearrangement uses TRBV5-1 and TRBJ1-4, with a weak D call TRBD1 (6 bases). Germline loops: CDR1 SGHRS, CDR2 YFSETQ. This CDR3 spans 12 amino acids. The V end lost 4 bases, the J end lost 13 bases, and 14 bases lay between the germline ends. CDR3 bases: TGCGCCAGCAGCGATTTTCAGGGGTCACTGTTTTTT. Residues: CASSDFQGSLFF.

The chain employs TRBV5-8 and TRBJ2-5; TRBD1 agrees at 9 bases. V trimming: 4 bases; J trimming: 5 bases; junction bases outside the gene matches: 12. Per germline, CDR1 SGHTS and CDR2 YDEGEE. This CDR3 is built from 16 residues. The CDR3 DNA follows: TGTGCCAGCAGCCTACCTGGACAGGGGACGGGGGAGACCCAGTACTTC. Its translation is CASSLPGQGTGETQYF.

The rearrangement uses TRBV27 and TRBJ2-3; 8 bases align to TRBD2. The CDR3 has 12 amino acids. Per the germline V gene, CDR1 is MNHEY and CDR2 is SMNVEV (reference sequence). Losses at the gene ends were 6 bases for V and 9 bases for J; bases not matched to a gene: 5. The CDR3 bases are TGTGCCAGCAGCCGGGGACTAGAGACGCAGTATTTT. Translation: CASSRGLETQYF.

V is TRBV5-6 and J is TRBJ2-1; the D is unclear. This CDR3 is 15 amino acids long. V was pared by 4 bases and J by 4 bases, with 15 bases between. In germline, CDR1 is SGHDT, CDR2 YYEEEE. In nucleotides, the CDR3 is TGTGCCAGCAGCCAGCGCAGCGCGTTATACAATGAGCAGTTCTTC. Residues: CASSQRSALYNEQFF. The full variable domain, in which reference TRBV5-6 and TRBJ2-1 provide the parts outside the CDR3, is DAGVTQSPTHLIKTRGQQVTLRCSPKSGHDTVSWYQQALGQGPQFIFQYYEEEERQRGNFPDRFSGHQFPNYSSELNVNALLLGDSALYLCASSQRSALYNEQFFGPGTRLTVL.